This T cell receptor (beta chain) is from a study of cytomegalovirus exposure and HLA in healthy donors. Study-level points and caveats: Owing to their indistinguishability, certain V segments, notably TRBV6-2 and TRBV6-3, were excluded. Among TCR sequences, most were rare, though some public TCRs appeared in many donors.

As concerns this clone: Its target is not known.

Researchers ran the PCR with 60 Vbeta and 13 Jbeta primers. Some clones are missing from TCRdb's copy, which holds only in-frame ones; the method was immunoSEQ multiplex PCR. The sample has 130,000 or so clones, more than 60% seen once. The CDR3 has 16 residues. CDR1 MNHNS and CDR2 SASEGT come from the germline V gene. V dropped 2 bases and J dropped 2 bases, with 13 bases sitting between them. This chain links TRBV6-1 with TRBJ1-5, with no clear D. The TCR was taken from a man aged 40-55 years in good health and CMV-seronegative. The sample taken for sequencing was PBMCs. The chain's CDR3 is CASSELEGTRNQPQHF. The DNA for the CDR3 is TGTGCCAGCAGTGAACTGGAGGGTACCCGCAATCAGCCCCAGCATTTT.